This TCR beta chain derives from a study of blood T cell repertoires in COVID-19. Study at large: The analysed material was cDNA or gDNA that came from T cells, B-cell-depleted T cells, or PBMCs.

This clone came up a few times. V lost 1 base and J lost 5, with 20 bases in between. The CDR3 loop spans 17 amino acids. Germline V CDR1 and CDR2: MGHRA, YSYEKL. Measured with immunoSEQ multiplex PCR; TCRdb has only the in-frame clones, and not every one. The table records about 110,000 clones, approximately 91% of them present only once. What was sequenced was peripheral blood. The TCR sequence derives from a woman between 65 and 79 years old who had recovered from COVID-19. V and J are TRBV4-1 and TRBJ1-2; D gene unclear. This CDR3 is CASSQGAQTGNRYGYTF. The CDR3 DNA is TGCGCCAGCAGCCAAGGGGCCCAGACGGGGAATCGGTATGGCTACACCTTC.